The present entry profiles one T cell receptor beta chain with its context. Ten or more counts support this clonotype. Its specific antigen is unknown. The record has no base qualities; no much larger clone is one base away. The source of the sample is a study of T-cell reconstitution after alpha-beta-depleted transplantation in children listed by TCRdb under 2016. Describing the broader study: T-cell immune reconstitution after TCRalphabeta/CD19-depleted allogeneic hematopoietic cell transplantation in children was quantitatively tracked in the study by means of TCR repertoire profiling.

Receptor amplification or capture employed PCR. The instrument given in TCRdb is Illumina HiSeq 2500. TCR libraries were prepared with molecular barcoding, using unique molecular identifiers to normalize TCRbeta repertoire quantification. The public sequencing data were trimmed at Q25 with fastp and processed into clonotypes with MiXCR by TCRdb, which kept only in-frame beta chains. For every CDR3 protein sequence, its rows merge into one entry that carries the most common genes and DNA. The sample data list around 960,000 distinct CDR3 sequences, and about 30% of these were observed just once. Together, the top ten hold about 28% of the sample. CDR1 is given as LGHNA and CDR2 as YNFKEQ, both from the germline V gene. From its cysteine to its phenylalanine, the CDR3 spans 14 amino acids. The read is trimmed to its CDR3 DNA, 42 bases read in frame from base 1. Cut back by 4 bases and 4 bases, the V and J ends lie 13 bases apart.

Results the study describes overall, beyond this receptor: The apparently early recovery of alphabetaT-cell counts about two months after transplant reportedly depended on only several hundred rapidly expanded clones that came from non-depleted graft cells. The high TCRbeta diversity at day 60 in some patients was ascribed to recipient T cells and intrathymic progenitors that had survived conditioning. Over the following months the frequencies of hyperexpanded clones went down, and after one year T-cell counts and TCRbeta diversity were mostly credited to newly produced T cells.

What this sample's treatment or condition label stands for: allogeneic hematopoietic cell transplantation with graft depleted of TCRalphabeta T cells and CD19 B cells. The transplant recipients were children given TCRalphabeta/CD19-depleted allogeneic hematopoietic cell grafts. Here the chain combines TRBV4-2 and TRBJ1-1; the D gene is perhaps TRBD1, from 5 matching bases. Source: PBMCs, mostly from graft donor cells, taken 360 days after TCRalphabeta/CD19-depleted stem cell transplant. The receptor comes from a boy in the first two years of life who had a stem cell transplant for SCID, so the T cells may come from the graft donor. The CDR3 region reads CASSRPNGGTEAFF. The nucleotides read TGTGCCAGCAGCCGCCCGAACGGGGGCACTGAAGCTTTCTTT.